This is a list of T cell receptor beta chains from one sample in a study of siplizumab effects on memory and regulatory T cells. The method was immunoSEQ multiplex PCR; TCRdb's version includes in-frame clones alone and lacks a portion of them. The table lists tens of thousands of clones, 87% of them singletons. Sequencing was done on a sample of Tregs sorted from blood. The source of these receptors is a human donor in good health. Both conserved end residues are part of each CDR3. The D gene is left open where the match is weak. The size of a clone is reported for some rows only, either as once, few or many, or as a class for expanded clones.

CDR3 protein	CDR3 DNA	clone size	D gene	V gene	J gene
CASSLAVPGTASRRTSEQYF	TGTGCCAGCAGCTTAGCGGTCCCAGGGACAGCTTCGAGGAGGACCTCCGAGCAGTACTTC	once	TRBD1	TRBV7-8	TRBJ2-7
CSVDSYRAGAFF	TGCAGCGTTGACAGTTACAGGGCGGGGGCTTTCTTT	-	-	TRBV29-1	TRBJ1-1
CASSLGSVYEQYF	TGTGCCAGCAGCTTAGGTTCCGTGTACGAGCAGTACTTC	-	-	TRBV7-2	TRBJ2-7
CASSHSGGAGGLGSYNEQFF	TGTGCCAGCAGCCACTCCGGGGGAGCGGGGGGGCTGGGCTCCTACAATGAGCAGTTCTTC	-	TRBD2	TRBV7-3	TRBJ2-1
CSVNGYTF	TGCAGTGTAAATGGCTACACCTTC	-	-	TRBV20-1	TRBJ1-2
CASSEGLAVNEQFF	TGTGCCAGCAGCGAGGGACTAGCGGTCAATGAGCAGTTCTTC	-	TRBD2	TRBV9	TRBJ2-1
CASSLWAGMVQETQYF	TGTGCCAGCAGCTTATGGGCGGGGATGGTTCAAGAGACCCAGTACTTC	-	-	TRBV7-2	TRBJ2-5
CASSLLGTAGRQPQHF	TGTGCCAGCAGCTTGCTTGGGACCGCCGGGAGACAGCCCCAGCATTTT	-	-	TRBV7-8	TRBJ1-5
CSARDHQGYTF	TGCAGTGCTAGAGACCACCAAGGCTACACCTTC	-	-	TRBV20-1	TRBJ1-2
CASSLTGQDYSPLHF	TGTGCCAGCTCCCTAACGGGACAGGATTACTCACCCCTCCACTTT	-	TRBD1	TRBV18	TRBJ1-6
CASSQAPGLAGYEQYF	TGTGCCAGCAGCCAAGCACCGGGACTAGCGGGCTACGAGCAGTACTTC	-	TRBD2	TRBV4-2	TRBJ2-7
CASSGGTVNSPLHF	TGTGCCAGCAGTGGGGGGACGGTTAATTCACCCCTCCACTTT	-	-	TRBV2	TRBJ1-6
CASGTLSGGDYEQFF	TGTGCCAGCGGTACCCTTAGCGGGGGTGACTACGAGCAGTTCTTC	-	TRBD2	TRBV7-3	TRBJ2-1
CASSPGLAASYNEQFF	TGTGCCAGCAGCCCGGGACTAGCGGCCTCCTACAATGAGCAGTTCTTC	once	TRBD2	TRBV5-4	TRBJ2-1
CASSGQGALSEQFF	TGCGCCAGCAGTGGCCAGGGGGCTTTAAGTGAGCAGTTCTTC	once	TRBD1	TRBV10-2	TRBJ2-1
CASSLWTSGGADTQYF	TGTGCCAGCAGCCTATGGACTAGCGGGGGGGCAGATACGCAGTATTTT	-	TRBD2	TRBV11-2	TRBJ2-3
CASSGAWSGANVLTF	TGTGCCAGTAGTGGGGCCTGGTCTGGGGCCAACGTCCTGACTTTC	-	-	TRBV19	TRBJ2-6
CASSGGGLAGINEQFF	TGTGCCAGCAGTGGGGGTGGACTAGCGGGGATCAATGAGCAGTTCTTC	-	TRBD2	TRBV6-4	TRBJ2-1
CASSQYSSGANVLTF	TGCGCCAGCAGCCAGTACAGCTCTGGGGCCAACGTCCTGACTTTC	-	-	TRBV5-1	TRBJ2-6
CSVDRGRGTEAFF	TGCAGCGTTGATCGGGGGCGAGGGACTGAAGCTTTCTTT	-	-	TRBV29-1	TRBJ1-1
CASSEERRAQYF	TGTGCCAGCAGTGAAGAACGACGTGCGCAGTATTTT	-	-	TRBV2	TRBJ2-3
CASRATGMYQPQHF	TGTGCCAGCAGGGCAACAGGGATGTACCAGCCCCAGCATTTT	-	-	TRBV6-5	TRBJ1-5
CASSLRRGEETQYF	TGTGCCAGCAGCTTAAGGCGGGGAGAGGAGACCCAGTACTTC	once	-	TRBV7-9	TRBJ2-5
CASSPLLGGRGETQYF	TGTGCCAGCTCACCACTACTAGGGGGCCGGGGAGAGACCCAGTACTTC	-	TRBD1	TRBV18	TRBJ2-5
CASRLTGEQTQYF	TGTGCCAGCAGACTGACAGGGGAGCAGACCCAGTACTTC	-	TRBD1	TRBV6-5	TRBJ2-5
CASSSLAGGPGEQFF	TGTGCCAGCAGCTCACTAGCGGGGGGGCCAGGTGAGCAGTTCTTC	-	TRBD2	TRBV7-2	TRBJ2-1
CASSYTGQGNYGYTF	TGTGCCAGCAGTTACACGGGACAGGGGAACTATGGCTACACCTTC	-	TRBD1	TRBV6-6	TRBJ1-2
CASSLGAGRGYTF	TGTGCCAGCAGCTTAGGAGCAGGGAGGGGCTACACCTTC	-	-	TRBV7-9	TRBJ1-2
CASSYRGPNTEAFF	TGTGCCAGCAGTTACAGGGGCCCGAACACTGAAGCTTTCTTT	-	-	TRBV6-6	TRBJ1-1
CASTVDPGGGEQYF	TGCGCCAGCACTGTTGACCCGGGTGGGGGCGAGCAGTACTTC	-	-	TRBV5-1	TRBJ2-7
CASSRDNTDTQYF	TGTGCCAGCAGTCGCGATAACACAGATACGCAGTATTTT	-	-	TRBV13	TRBJ2-3